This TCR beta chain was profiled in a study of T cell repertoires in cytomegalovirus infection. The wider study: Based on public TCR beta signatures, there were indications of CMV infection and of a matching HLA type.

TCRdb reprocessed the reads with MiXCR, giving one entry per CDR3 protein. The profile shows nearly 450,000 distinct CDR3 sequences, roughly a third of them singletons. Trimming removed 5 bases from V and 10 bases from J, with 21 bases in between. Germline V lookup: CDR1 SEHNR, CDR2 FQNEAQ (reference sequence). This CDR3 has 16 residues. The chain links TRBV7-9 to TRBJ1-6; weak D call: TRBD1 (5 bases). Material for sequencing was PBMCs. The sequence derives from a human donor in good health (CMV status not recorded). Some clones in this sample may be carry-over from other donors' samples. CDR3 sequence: CASSPPGMGVNSPLHF. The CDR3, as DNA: TGTGCCAGCAGCCCGCCGGGGATGGGGGTGAACTCACCCCTCCACTTT.